This T cell receptor (beta chain) was recorded in a study of T cells after somatic rescue of genetic block. Clones were sequenced by immunoSEQ multiplex PCR, and TCRdb holds only the in-frame ones, with some missing. The sample holds 55,000 or so clones, approximately 96% seen once. Germline CDR1 and CDR2: SGHKS and YYEKEE (reference sequence). The CDR3 is 16 residues long. Trimming removed 4 bases at V and 0 bases at J, with 16 bases between. The V call is TRBV5-5, the J call TRBJ1-1, with D possibly TRBD1 on 5 matching bases. The TCR comes from a child less than two years old. The sequenced sample consisted of peripheral blood mononuclear cells (PBMCs). The CDR3: CASSESRSRVNTEAFF. The CDR3 nucleotides read TGTGCCAGCAGCGAATCGAGAAGCAGGGTGAACACTGAAGCTTTCTTT.